A selection of T cell receptor beta chains follows, all from one sample in a study of CD8 T cells in Susac syndrome. Via MiXCR, TCRdb re-called the immunoSEQ multiplex PCR reads, giving one row per CDR3 protein. Among hundreds of thousands of distinct CDR3 sequences listed, 85% were seen once. Sequencing used CD8+ T cells from PBMCs. The receptors come from a human donor with multiple sclerosis. The conserved cysteine and the conserved F or W are not part of the CDR3 here.

>TRBV20-1
SATPGLAAPSYNEQF
>TRBV7-9
ASSPGQGEYNEQF
>TRBV19
ASSTPLREVHTEAF
>TRBV30
AWSAEFRYSTDTQY
>TRBV4-3
ASSQDSEASNQPQH
>TRBV28
ASSHRGVGTGKNIQY
>TRBV29-1
SVEDLGWAYNEQF
>TRBV6-1
ASSEDEGRGYAGELF
>TRBV6-5
ASIRLAGERGKQY
>TRBV5-4
ASNGIMNTEAF
>TRBV20-1
SARDGTAFSYEQY
>TRBV7-9
ASSLVGPASKSYEQY
>TRBV12-3/TRBV12-4
ASSPDREDQPQH
>TRBV25-1
ASSRPLQGTSVSETQY
>TRBV7-6
ASSSQGFRSSYEQY
>TRBV19
ASSTTGNEQF
>TRBV12-3/TRBV12-4
ASSRIAAEQY
>TRBV7-2
ASSLVVTGAKNIQY
>TRBV20-1
SARDPGESYNEQF
>TRBV27
ASSLSFMWTQY
>TRBV4-3
ASSRTQLWGYT
>TRBV14
ASRASESSYNEQF
>TRBV13
ASSSPTSGRLYEQY
>TRBV5-1
ASSLAAYTGELF
>TRBV19
ASSIDRDGNYGYT
>TRBV9
ASSALEGQGRNEQY
>TRBV7-6
ASSYPEGPTDTQY
>TRBV28
AGSLTGGSNQPQH
>TRBV3-1
ASSQDDDRDQPQH
>TRBV27
ASSYQFPGQGNYGYT
>TRBV19
ASSIAPGGWTEAF
>TRBV6-2/TRBV6-3
ASSLTAQGSGETQY